One sample yielded the 30 T cell receptor beta chains listed below, sequenced in a study of cytomegalovirus exposure and HLA in healthy donors. PCR employed 60 Vbeta and 13 Jbeta primers. Clones were read by immunoSEQ multiplex PCR, and TCRdb kept only the in-frame ones, dropping some. The data hold roughly 120,000 clones, with 15% to 19% observed a single time. Sequencing was performed on PBMCs. These receptor sequences come from a woman under 30 in good health and CMV-seronegative.

CDR3 residues: CASSRAIALQETQYF. The CDR3 bases are TGTGCCAGCAGCCGAGCGATTGCACTCCAAGAGACCCAGTACTTC. The J gene is TRBJ2-5, the V gene TRBV11-2, with unresolved D. The V and J ends lost 5 bases and 1 base respectively, with 14 bases between them. Germline V gene data show CDR1 as SGHAT and CDR2 as FQNNGV. This CDR3 has 15 residues.

This clone has more than one count but fewer than ten. V is TRBV6-6 and J is TRBJ1-2; D remains ambiguous. The V gene's germline CDR1 is MNHNY and CDR2 SVGAGI (reference sequence). Trimming left V 6 bases short and J 0 bases short, with 11 bases between. This CDR3 has 14 amino acids. CDR3: CASSPLAANYGYTF. CDR3 in DNA: TGTGCCAGCAGCCCCTTGGCGGCTAACTATGGCTACACCTTC.

The chain combines TRBV28 with TRBJ1-2; D call uncertain. The V gene lost 3 bases and the J gene lost 7 bases, with 6 bases spanning the gap. CDR1 is MDHEN and CDR2 is SYDVKM in the germline V gene. This CDR3 has 11 amino acids. The CDR3 DNA sequence: TGTGCCAGCAGTTTTAGCCGTGGCTACACCTTC. This encodes CASSFSRGYTF.

This clone appeared a few times. This sequence joins TRBV29-1 and TRBJ2-7; 14 bases match TRBD2. The CDR3 is 16 amino acids. Trimming took 3 bases from V and 2 from J; bases not matched to a gene: 6. Germline loops: CDR1 SQVTM, CDR2 ANQGSEA. CDR3 sequence: CSVEIRGLAGAYEQYF. The CDR3 coding sequence is TGCAGCGTTGAGATTAGGGGACTAGCGGGGGCCTACGAGCAGTACTTC.

This clone was detected a few times. The V and J genes are TRBV7-9 and TRBJ2-7; TRBD2 is a possible D gene (6 bases). The germline gives CDR1 SEHNR, CDR2 FQNEAQ (reference sequence). There are 14 residues in the CDR3. Deletions cut 7 bases from V and 5 bases from J, with 18 bases between. The chain's CDR3 is CASTVVGGVDEQYF. The CDR3 DNA follows: TGTGCCAGCACCGTGGTTGGAGGGGTAGACGAGCAGTACTTC.

This clone appeared a few times. The chain uses TRBV6-5 and TRBJ1-2; 7 bases line up with TRBD1. The CDR3 covers 14 residues. CDR1 is MNHEY and CDR2 is SVGAGI in the germline V gene. Trimming at V came to 0 bases and at J to 6 bases, leaving 4 bases not matched to a gene. The CDR3 spells CASSYSWQGDGYTF. Here the CDR3 DNA reads TGTGCCAGCAGTTACTCCTGGCAGGGGGATGGCTACACCTTC.

In its sample, this clone was seen a few times. The V call is TRBV5-1, the J call TRBJ2-3, with 14 bases lining up with TRBD2. Per germline, CDR1 SGHRS and CDR2 YFSETQ. V was pared by 0 bases and J by 1 base, with 7 bases of the junction left unmatched. The CDR3 sequence is 19 residues long. This chain's CDR3 is CASSLEGLAGVGGTDTQYF. CDR3 in DNA: TGCGCCAGCAGCTTGGAGGGACTAGCGGGAGTAGGTGGCACAGATACGCAGTATTTT.

The sample holds a few counts of this clone. J is TRBJ2-7 and V is TRBV28, with 7 bases matching TRBD1. The CDR3 runs 15 residues. The germline V gene has CDR1 MDHEN and CDR2 SYDVKM. The V gene end was trimmed by 2 bases and the J gene end by 7 bases; junction bases not matched to a gene: 11. This CDR3 reads CASSLIQGVSGEQYF. CDR3 nucleotide sequence: TGTGCCAGCAGTTTAATCCAGGGGGTTTCGGGAGAGCAGTACTTC.

This clone occurred a few times. The chain carries TRBV4-2 and TRBJ2-2; D may be TRBD2 (5 bases). V lost 0 bases and J 0 bases, leaving 11 bases between the germline ends. The CDR3 loop spans 17 amino acids. Germline V gene lookup returns CDR1 LGHNA and CDR2 YNFKEQ. CDR3 sequence: CASSQDRTAANTGELFF. The CDR3 nucleotides read TGTGCCAGCAGCCAAGACAGGACTGCGGCGAACACCGGGGAGCTGTTTTTT.

The rearrangement uses TRBV30 and TRBJ1-1, with 8 bases lining up with TRBD1. The CDR3 has 14 amino acids. Looked up from germline, CDR1 is GTSNPN and CDR2 is SVGIG (reference sequence). V shed 4 bases and J 1 base; nucleotides not matched to a gene: 5. CDR3 loop: CAWNDGTGNTEAFF. In DNA, the CDR3 is TGTGCCTGGAACGATGGGACAGGGAACACTGAAGCTTTCTTT.

The chain couples TRBV5-1 to TRBJ2-5, with a possible D match to TRBD1 (6 bases). V was pared by 4 bases and J by 5 bases, with 15 bases between. This CDR3 region has 14 residues. Germline V gene lookup returns CDR1 SGHRS and CDR2 YFSETQ. The DNA of the CDR3 is TGCGCCAGCAGCGTCGACACAGGGATGGAGACCCAGTACTTC. Translated: CASSVDTGMETQYF.

This clone appeared a few times. This chain connects TRBV29-1 to TRBJ2-1; D is possibly TRBD1 (8 bases). V was shortened by 5 bases and J by 12 bases, with 20 bases between the two germline ends. In germline, CDR1 is SQVTM, CDR2 ANQGSEA. This CDR3 contains 13 residues. The CDR3 spells CSVYRGGDRAQFF. The CDR3 nucleotides read TGCAGCGTTTACAGGGGGGGGGATCGTGCGCAGTTCTTC.

This chain links TRBV10-1 with TRBJ2-7, with a tentative D call TRBD2 (6 bases). Per the germline V gene, CDR1 is WNHNN and CDR2 is SYGVQD (reference sequence). CDR3 length: 14 amino acids. Trimming removed 4 bases at V and 2 bases at J, with 12 bases between. As DNA, the CDR3 is TGCGCCAGCAGTGGCGGGACTGAACCCTACGAGCAGTACTTC. Translating it yields CASSGGTEPYEQYF.

This clone is a singleton in its sample. The V call is TRBV6-5, the J call TRBJ2-2; 9 bases fit TRBD2. CDR3 length: 16 residues. The germline V gene encodes CDR1 MNHEY and CDR2 SVGAGI. The trim removed 2 bases at V and 8 bases at J, leaving 9 bases unmatched. The CDR3 DNA is TGTGCCAGCAGTTACACTAGCGGGCCACCAGTGGGGGAGCTGTTTTTT. Amino acids: CASSYTSGPPVGELFF.

This clone has more than one count but fewer than ten. J is TRBJ2-3 and V is TRBV4-3; TRBD1 might be the D (6 bases). V was shortened by 3 bases and J by 2 bases, with 12 bases between the two germline ends. Per the germline V gene, CDR1 is LGHNA and CDR2 is YSLEER. This CDR3 has 15 amino acids. CDR3 amino acids: CASSHGGQNTDTQYF. The DNA of the CDR3 is TGCGCCAGCAGCCACGGCGGACAGAACACAGATACGCAGTATTTT.

This chain uses TRBV6-1 with TRBJ1-2, with D possibly matching TRBD1 (6 bases). This CDR3 has 13 residues. V lost 6 bases and J 4 bases, leaving 12 bases between the germline ends. Per the germline V gene, CDR1 is MNHNS and CDR2 is SASEGT. The DNA of the CDR3 is TGTGCCAGCAGCAGAGACAGGAGCTATGGCTACACCTTC. Its protein is CASSRDRSYGYTF.

This chain joins TRBV5-1 and TRBJ2-7; 10 nucleotides align to TRBD2. The CDR3 spans 15 residues. CDR1 and CDR2 from the germline V gene are SGHRS and YFSETQ. V was clipped by 4 bases and J by 5 bases; unmatched bases: 9. The CDR3 sequence is CASSAGLALRNEQYF. DNA for the CDR3: TGCGCCAGCAGCGCGGGACTAGCGCTTAGGAACGAGCAGTACTTC.

This clone showed up just a few times. The chain employs TRBV11-2 and TRBJ2-3; 8 bases are a match to TRBD1. Germline V lookup: CDR1 SGHAT, CDR2 FQNNGV. V shed 5 bases and J 2 bases; nucleotides not matched to a gene: 6. The CDR3 sequence is 15 residues long. The CDR3 region is CASSEGQVVTDTQYF. CDR3 in DNA: TGTGCCAGCAGCGAGGGACAGGTAGTCACAGATACGCAGTATTTT.

About this clone itself: The germline gene is not matched at one end of the junction; a read error may be the cause. This rearrangement joins TRBV2 to TRBJ1-2; tentative D call: TRBD1 (5 bases). The CDR3 covers 12 residues. The germline V gene encodes CDR1 SNHLY and CDR2 FYNNEI. The CDR3: CASSGQTYCYTF. The DNA for the CDR3 is TGTGCCAGCAGTGGACAGACCTATTGCTACACCTTC.

The rearrangement joins TRBV7-6 to TRBJ1-3, with 7 positions matching TRBD1. The CDR3 runs to 15 residues. Germline CDR1 and CDR2: SGHVS and FNYEAQ. The V segment lost 4 bases and the J segment 2 bases; nucleotides outside the gene matches: 5. Here the CDR3 reads CASSWGQPTGNTIYF. The CDR3 DNA follows: TGTGCCAGCAGCTGGGGACAGCCTACTGGAAACACCATATATTTT.

This clone was found a few times. The chain recombines TRBV13 with TRBJ2-7, with TRBD1 as a possible D gene (5 bases). The CDR3 loop spans 14 amino acids. CDR1 is PRHDT and CDR2 is FYEKMQ in the germline V gene (reference sequence). Trimming removed 5 bases from V and 0 bases from J, with 11 bases in between. The CDR3 DNA sequence: TGTGCCAGCAGCAACAGCCAGGGCTCCTACGAGCAGTACTTC. Translating it yields CASSNSQGSYEQYF.

The rearrangement joins TRBV6-5 to TRBJ2-1, with 7 nucleotides matching TRBD2. The junction had 12 bases not matched to a gene; V was cut back by 8 bases and J by 5 bases. This CDR3 region has 15 residues. The V gene's germline CDR1 is MNHEY and CDR2 SVGAGI. The CDR3 nucleotides are TGTGCCAGCGCGTCGGGGCGGGGACTAAACAATGAGCAGTTCTTC. This sequence encodes CASASGRGLNNEQFF.

This chain joins TRBV7-2 and TRBJ1-4, with a possible D match to TRBD1 (6 bases). The germline V and J ends were trimmed by 0 bases and 9 bases, with 14 bases remaining between them. The CDR3 covers 15 residues. Germline CDR1 and CDR2: SGHTA and FQGNSA. DNA for the CDR3: TGTGCCAGCAGCTTAGCGGCAGGGGCGGTCCAAAAACTGTTTTTT. Amino acid sequence: CASSLAAGAVQKLFF.

This clone has a handful of counts. The chain recombines TRBV2 with TRBJ2-7, with TRBD1 matching over 9 bases. The junction had 9 bases not matched to a gene; V was cut back by 6 bases and J by 3 bases. Germline loops: CDR1 SNHLY, CDR2 FYNNEI. This CDR3 region has 15 residues. This CDR3 reads CASSGPGQGIYEQYF. The CDR3 nucleotides are TGTGCCAGCAGCGGACCGGGACAGGGTATCTACGAGCAGTACTTC.

This clone was found a few times. The final CDR3 position lacks the conserved phenylalanine or tryptophan, pointing to a likely read error. The rearrangement uses TRBV30 and TRBJ2-2; D call uncertain. Trimming took 2 bases from V and 3 from J, leaving 13 bases between them. This CDR3 contains 15 residues. Germline loops: CDR1 GTSNPN, CDR2 SVGIG (reference sequence). The CDR3 here is CAWSNERADTGELFV. CDR3 nucleotide sequence: TGTGCCTGGAGTAACGAAAGGGCCGACACCGGGGAGCTGTTTGTT.

This sequence joins TRBV7-2 and TRBJ2-2, with 8 bases that match TRBD2. The germline gives CDR1 SGHTA, CDR2 FQGNSA. Losses at the gene ends were 5 bases for V and 0 bases for J; bases not matched to a gene: 5. This CDR3 has 16 residues. CDR3 residues: CASSLNGGANTGELFF. As DNA, the CDR3 is TGTGCCAGCAGCCTCAACGGGGGGGCGAACACCGGGGAGCTGTTTTTT.

This chain uses TRBV5-1 with TRBJ2-2, with 11 bases matching TRBD2. The germline gives CDR1 SGHRS, CDR2 YFSETQ. The trim removed 0 bases at V and 4 bases at J, leaving 8 bases unmatched. The CDR3 is 18 residues long. The CDR3 coding sequence is TGCGCCAGCAGCTTGGAGGCTAGCGGGGGGAGTGGCACCGGGGAGCTGTTTTTT. Translating gives CASSLEASGGSGTGELFF.

V and J are TRBV18 and TRBJ2-2, with no clear D. The V and J ends lost 1 base and 7 bases respectively, with 4 bases between them. The CDR3 is 12 amino acids. Germline CDR1 KGHSH, CDR2 LQKENI. Written as DNA, the CDR3 is TGTGCCAGCTCACCACGTCACGGGGAGCTGTTTTTT. Protein product: CASSPRHGELFF.

The rearrangement links TRBV30 to TRBJ1-3, with TRBD1 identical over 7 bases. V shed 0 bases, J shed 11 bases, and the junction held 7 bases outside the gene matches. Germline-derived CDR1 and CDR2 are GTSNPN and SVGIG (reference sequence). The CDR3 is 13 residues long. For the CDR3, the DNA is TGTGCCTGGAGTGTTTTACAGCAGGGGGCCATATATTTT. Amino acids: CAWSVLQQGAIYF. Full variable domain (outside the CDR3, taken from reference TRBV30 and TRBJ1-3): SQTIHQWPATLVQPVGSPLSLECTVEGTSNPNLYWYRQAAGRGLQLLFYSVGIGQISSEVPQNLSASRPQDRQFILSSKKLLLSDSGFYLCAWSVLQQGAIYFGEGSWLTVV.

V gene TRBV6-4 combines with J gene TRBJ1-1; TRBD1 might be the D (6 bases). Germline CDR1 and CDR2: MRHNA and SNTAGT. Trimming took off 5 bases at V and 1 base at J, with 14 bases between the two ends. CDR3 length: 15 amino acids. The CDR3: CASSYHTGWNTEAFF. The DNA for the CDR3 is TGTGCCAGCAGTTACCATACAGGGTGGAACACTGAAGCTTTCTTT.